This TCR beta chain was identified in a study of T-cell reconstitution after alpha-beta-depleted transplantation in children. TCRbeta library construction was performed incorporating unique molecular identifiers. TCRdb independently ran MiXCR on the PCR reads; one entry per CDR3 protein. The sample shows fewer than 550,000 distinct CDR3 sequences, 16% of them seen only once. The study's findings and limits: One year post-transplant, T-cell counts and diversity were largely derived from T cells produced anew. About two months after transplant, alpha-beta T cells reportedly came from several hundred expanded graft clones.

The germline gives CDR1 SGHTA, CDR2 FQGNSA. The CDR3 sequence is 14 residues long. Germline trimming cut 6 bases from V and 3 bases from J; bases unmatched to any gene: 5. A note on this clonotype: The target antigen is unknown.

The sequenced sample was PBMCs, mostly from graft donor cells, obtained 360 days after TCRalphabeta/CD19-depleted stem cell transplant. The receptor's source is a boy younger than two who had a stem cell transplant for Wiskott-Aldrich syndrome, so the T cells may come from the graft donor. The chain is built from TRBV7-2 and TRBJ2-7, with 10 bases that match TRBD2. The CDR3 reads CASRRTSGHYEQYF. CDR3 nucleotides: TGTGCCAGCAGACGGACTAGCGGCCACTACGAGCAGTACTTC.